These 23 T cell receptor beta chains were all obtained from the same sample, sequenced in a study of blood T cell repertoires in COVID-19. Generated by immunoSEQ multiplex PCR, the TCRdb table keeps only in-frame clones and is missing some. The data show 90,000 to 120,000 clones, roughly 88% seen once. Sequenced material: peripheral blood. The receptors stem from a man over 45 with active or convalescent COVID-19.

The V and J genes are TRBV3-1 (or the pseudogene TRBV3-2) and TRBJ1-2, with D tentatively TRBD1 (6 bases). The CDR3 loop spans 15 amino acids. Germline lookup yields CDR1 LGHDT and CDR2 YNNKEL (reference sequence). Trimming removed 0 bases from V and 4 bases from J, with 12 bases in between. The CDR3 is CASSQDIYRAYGYTF. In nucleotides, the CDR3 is TGTGCCAGCAGCCAAGATATTTACAGGGCCTATGGCTACACCTTC.

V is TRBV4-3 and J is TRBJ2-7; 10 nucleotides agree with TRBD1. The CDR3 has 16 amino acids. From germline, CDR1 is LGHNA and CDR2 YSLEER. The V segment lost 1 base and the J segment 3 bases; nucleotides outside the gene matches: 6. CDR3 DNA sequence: TGCGCCAGCAGCCAAGGGCTAGGACAGGGGGTCTACGAGCAGTACTTC. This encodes CASSQGLGQGVYEQYF.

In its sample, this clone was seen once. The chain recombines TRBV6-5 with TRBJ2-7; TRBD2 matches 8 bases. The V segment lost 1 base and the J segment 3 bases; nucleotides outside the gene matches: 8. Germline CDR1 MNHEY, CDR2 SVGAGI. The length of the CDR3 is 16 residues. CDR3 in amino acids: CASSYYSGRASYEQYF. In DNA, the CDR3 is TGTGCCAGCAGTTACTATTCCGGGAGGGCCAGCTACGAGCAGTACTTC.

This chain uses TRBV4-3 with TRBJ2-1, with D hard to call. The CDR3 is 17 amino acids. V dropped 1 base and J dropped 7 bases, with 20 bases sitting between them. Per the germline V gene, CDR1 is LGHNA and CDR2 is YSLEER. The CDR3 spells CASSQGTDLRALNEQFF. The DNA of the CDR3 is TGCGCCAGCAGCCAAGGAACCGACTTGAGAGCTCTGAATGAGCAGTTCTTC.

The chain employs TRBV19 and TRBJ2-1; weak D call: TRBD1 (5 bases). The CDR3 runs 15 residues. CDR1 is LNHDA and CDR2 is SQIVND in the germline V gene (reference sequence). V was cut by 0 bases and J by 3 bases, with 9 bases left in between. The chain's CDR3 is CASSIDLGDYNEQFF. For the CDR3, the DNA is TGTGCCAGTAGTATAGATCTAGGGGACTACAATGAGCAGTTCTTC.

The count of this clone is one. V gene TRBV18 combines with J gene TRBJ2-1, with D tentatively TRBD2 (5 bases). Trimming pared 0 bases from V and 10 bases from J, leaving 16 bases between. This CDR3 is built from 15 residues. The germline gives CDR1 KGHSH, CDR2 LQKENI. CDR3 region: CASSPPMRESREQFF. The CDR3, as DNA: TGTGCCAGCTCACCACCGATGAGGGAGTCCCGGGAGCAGTTCTTC.

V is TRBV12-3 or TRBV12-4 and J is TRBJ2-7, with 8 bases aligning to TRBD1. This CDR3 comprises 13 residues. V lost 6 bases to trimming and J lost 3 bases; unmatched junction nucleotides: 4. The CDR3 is CASRPTGGYEQYF. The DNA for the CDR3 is TGTGCCAGCAGGCCTACAGGGGGCTACGAGCAGTACTTC.

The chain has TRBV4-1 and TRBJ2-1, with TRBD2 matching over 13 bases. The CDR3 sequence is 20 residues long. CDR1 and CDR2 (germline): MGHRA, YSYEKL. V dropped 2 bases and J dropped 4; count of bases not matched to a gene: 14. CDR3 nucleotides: TGCGCCAGCAGCCAAAAACCTGGACTAGCGGGAGCGGGGCCGTACAATGAGCAGTTCTTC. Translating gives CASSQKPGLAGAGPYNEQFF.

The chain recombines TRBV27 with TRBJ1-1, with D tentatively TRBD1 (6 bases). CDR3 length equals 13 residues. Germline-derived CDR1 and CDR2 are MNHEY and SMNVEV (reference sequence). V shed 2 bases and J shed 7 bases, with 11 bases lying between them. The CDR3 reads CASSLGTRGEAFF. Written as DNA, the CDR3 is TGTGCCAGCAGTTTAGGGACCAGGGGTGAAGCTTTCTTT.

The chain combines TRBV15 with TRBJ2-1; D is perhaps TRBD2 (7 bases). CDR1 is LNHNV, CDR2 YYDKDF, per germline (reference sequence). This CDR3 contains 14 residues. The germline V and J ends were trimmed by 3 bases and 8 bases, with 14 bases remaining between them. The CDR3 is CATSRGGQVDEQFF. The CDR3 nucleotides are TGTGCCACCAGCAGGGGGGGGCAAGTCGATGAGCAGTTCTTC.

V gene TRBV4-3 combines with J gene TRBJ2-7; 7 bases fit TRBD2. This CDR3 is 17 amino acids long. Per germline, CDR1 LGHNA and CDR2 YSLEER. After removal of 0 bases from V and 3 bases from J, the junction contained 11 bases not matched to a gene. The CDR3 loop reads CASSQEAGGFAGYEQYF. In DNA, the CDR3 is TGCGCCAGCAGCCAAGAGGCCGGGGGGTTCGCGGGCTACGAGCAGTACTTC.

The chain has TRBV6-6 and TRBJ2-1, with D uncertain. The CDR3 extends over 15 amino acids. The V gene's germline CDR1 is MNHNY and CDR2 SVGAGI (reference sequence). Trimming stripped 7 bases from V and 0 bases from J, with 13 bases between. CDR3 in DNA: TGTGCCAGCACCCAAGCACGGAGCTCCTACAATGAGCAGTTCTTC. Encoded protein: CASTQARSSYNEQFF.

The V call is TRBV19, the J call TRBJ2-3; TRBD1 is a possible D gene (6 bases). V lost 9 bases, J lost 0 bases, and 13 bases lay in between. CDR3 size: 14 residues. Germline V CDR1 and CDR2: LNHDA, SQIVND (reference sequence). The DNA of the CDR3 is TGTGCCAGCTCCGACAGGCCAAGCACAGATACGCAGTATTTT. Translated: CASSDRPSTDTQYF.

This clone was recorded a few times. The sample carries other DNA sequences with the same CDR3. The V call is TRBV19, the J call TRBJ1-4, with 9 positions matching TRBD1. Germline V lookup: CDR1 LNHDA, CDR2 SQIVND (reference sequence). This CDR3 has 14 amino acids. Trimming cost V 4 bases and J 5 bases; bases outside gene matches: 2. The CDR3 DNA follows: TGTGCCAGTAGTACTACAGGGGGCAATGAAAAACTGTTTTTT. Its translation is CASSTTGGNEKLFF.

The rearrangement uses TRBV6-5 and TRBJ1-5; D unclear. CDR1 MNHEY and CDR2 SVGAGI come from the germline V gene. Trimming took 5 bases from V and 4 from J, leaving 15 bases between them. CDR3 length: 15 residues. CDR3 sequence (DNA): TGTGCCAGCAGTCCTCTTCCAGACGGGAATCAGCCCCAGCATTTT. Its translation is CASSPLPDGNQPQHF.

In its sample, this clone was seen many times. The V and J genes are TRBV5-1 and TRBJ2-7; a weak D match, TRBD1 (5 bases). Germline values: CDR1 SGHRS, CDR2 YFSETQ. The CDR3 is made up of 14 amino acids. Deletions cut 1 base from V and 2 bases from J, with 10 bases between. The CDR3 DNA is TGCGCCAGCAGCTTGTATCAGGGTCCCTACGAGCAGTACTTC. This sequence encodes CASSLYQGPYEQYF.

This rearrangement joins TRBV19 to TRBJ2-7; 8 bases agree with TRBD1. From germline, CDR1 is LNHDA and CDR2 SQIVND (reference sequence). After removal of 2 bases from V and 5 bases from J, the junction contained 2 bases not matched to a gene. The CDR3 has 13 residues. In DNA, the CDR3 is TGTGCCAGTAGTATACAGGGGGCAGACGAGCAGTACTTC. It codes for CASSIQGADEQYF.

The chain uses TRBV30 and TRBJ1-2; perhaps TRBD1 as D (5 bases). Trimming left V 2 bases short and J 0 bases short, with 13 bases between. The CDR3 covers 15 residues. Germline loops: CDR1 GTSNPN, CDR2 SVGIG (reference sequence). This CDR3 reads CAWSPDTFANYGYTF. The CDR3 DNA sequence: TGTGCCTGGAGTCCGGACACCTTCGCTAACTATGGCTACACCTTC.

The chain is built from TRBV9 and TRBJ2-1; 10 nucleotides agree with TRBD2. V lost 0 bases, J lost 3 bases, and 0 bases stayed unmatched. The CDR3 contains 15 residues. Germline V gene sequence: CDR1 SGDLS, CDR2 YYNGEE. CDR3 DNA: TGTGCCAGCAGCGTAGGACTAGCGGGCTACAATGAGCAGTTCTTC. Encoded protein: CASSVGLAGYNEQFF.

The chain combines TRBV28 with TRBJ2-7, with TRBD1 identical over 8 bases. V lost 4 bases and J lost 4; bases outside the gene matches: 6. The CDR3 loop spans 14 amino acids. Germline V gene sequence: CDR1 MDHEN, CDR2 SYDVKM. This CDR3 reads CASSSRDRTYEQYF. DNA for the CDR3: TGTGCCAGCAGTTCCCGGGACAGGACTTACGAGCAGTACTTC.

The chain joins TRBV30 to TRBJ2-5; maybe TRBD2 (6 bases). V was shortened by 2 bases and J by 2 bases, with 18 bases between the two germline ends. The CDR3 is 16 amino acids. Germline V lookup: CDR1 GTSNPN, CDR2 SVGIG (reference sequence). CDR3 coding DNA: TGTGCCTGGAGTATGTGGGCTAGCGCAACACAAGAGACCCAGTACTTC. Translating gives CAWSMWASATQETQYF.

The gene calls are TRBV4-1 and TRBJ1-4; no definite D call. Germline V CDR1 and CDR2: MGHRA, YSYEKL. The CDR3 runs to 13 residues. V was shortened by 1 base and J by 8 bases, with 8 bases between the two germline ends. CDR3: CASSQAQMEKLFF. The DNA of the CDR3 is TGCGCCAGCAGCCAAGCCCAAATGGAAAAACTGTTTTTT.

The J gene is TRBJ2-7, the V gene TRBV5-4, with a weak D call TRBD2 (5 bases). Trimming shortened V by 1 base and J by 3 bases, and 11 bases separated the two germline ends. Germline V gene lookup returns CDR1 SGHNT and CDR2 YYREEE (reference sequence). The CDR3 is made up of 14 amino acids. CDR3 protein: CASSLYSGNYEQYF. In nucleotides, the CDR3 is TGTGCCAGCAGCTTGTACTCCGGGAACTACGAGCAGTACTTC.